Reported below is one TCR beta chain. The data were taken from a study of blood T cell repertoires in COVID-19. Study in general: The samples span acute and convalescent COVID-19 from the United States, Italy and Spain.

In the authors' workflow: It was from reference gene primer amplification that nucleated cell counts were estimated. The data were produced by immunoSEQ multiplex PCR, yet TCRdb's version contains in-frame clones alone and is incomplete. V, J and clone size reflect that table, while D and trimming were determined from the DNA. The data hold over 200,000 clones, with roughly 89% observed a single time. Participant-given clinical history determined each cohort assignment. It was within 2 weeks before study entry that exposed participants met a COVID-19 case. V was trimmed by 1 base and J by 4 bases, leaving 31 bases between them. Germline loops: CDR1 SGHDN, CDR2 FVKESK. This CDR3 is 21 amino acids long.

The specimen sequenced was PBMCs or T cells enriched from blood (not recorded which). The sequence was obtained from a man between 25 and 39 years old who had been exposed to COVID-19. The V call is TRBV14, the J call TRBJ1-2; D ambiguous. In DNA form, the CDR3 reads TGTGCCAGCAGCCAAGGGGCAGCTTCTCAAGTTCGCGTGTCCAACTCCTATGGCTACACCTTC. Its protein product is CASSQGAASQVRVSNSYGYTF.